This T cell receptor beta chain was recorded in a study of neoadjuvant anti-PD-1 for oral cavity cancer. Time point in this sample: after neoadjuvant nivolumab, at surgical resection. CDR3 length: 13 residues. Germline CDR1 SGHAT, CDR2 FQNNGV. J gave up 5 bases and V 5 bases, and 3 bases lay outside the gene matches. Produced via immunoSEQ multiplex PCR; TCRdb's table is partial and in-frame only. Altogether tens of thousands of clones are present, roughly 77% being singletons, with the ten largest covering roughly 5%. Source: PBMCs, taken after nivolumab (anti-PD-1) treatment. The source of this sequence is a person between 40 and 85 years old with oral cavity squamous cell carcinoma. The rearrangement links TRBV11-2 to TRBJ2-5, with TRBD1 matching 9 bases. In nucleotides, the CDR3 is TGTGCCAGCAGCCGGGACAGGGCCGAGACCCAGTACTTC. Amino acid sequence: CASSRDRAETQYF.